A selection of T cell receptor beta chains follows, all from one sample in a study of OX40 agonist ivuxolimab in advanced cancers. The data were produced by immunoSEQ multiplex PCR, yet TCRdb's version contains in-frame clones alone and is incomplete. This table holds 60,000 to 75,000 clones, about 91% found once. The sample consisted of CD4+ or CD8+ T cells sorted from blood, taken in a trial of the OX40 agonist ivuxolimab. These receptors originate from an adult with an advanced solid tumor such as melanoma, head and neck, liver or kidney cancer. CDR3s include the opening cysteine and the closing phenylalanine or tryptophan. The D gene is left open where the match is weak.

V gene	D gene	J gene	CDR3 length	CDR3 protein	CDR3 DNA
TRBV5-1	TRBD1	TRBJ2-3	16	CASSWGQGASTDTQYF	TGCGCCAGCAGCTGGGGACAGGGGGCGAGCACAGATACGCAGTATTTT
TRBV19	TRBD2	TRBJ2-1	15	CASSSLAGVYNEQFF	TGTGCCAGTAGCTCACTAGCGGGAGTGTACAATGAGCAGTTCTTC
TRBV5-4	TRBD1	TRBJ2-7	13	CASSPGQSYEQYF	TGTGCCAGCAGCCCGGGACAGAGCTACGAGCAGTACTTC
TRBV27	NA	TRBJ2-4	12	CAVRDPQNIQYF	TGTGCCGTGCGGGATCCCCAAAACATTCAGTACTTC
TRBV30	NA	TRBJ1-2	10	CAWSGAGLTF	TGTGCCTGGAGTGGGGCAGGGCTCACCTTC
TRBV11-2	NA	TRBJ2-7	16	CASSNSYVQGLYEQYF	TGTGCCAGCAGCAATTCCTATGTGCAGGGTCTTTACGAGCAGTACTTC
TRBV6-5	TRBD1	TRBJ1-5	13	CASSGDRAQPQHF	TGTGCCAGCAGTGGGGACAGAGCGCAGCCCCAGCATTTT
TRBV5-5	NA	TRBJ1-1	12	CASSLWDTEAFF	TGTGCCAGCAGCTTGTGGGACACTGAAGCTTTCTTT
TRBV9	NA	TRBJ1-5	14	CASSVGPPNQPQHF	TGTGCCAGCAGCGTAGGACCGCCGAATCAGCCCCAGCATTTT
TRBV27	NA	TRBJ2-1	13	CASGLPERNEQFF	TGTGCCAGCGGCCTCCCGGAGAGAAATGAGCAGTTCTTC
TRBV5-1	NA	TRBJ2-2	16	CASSLARKINTGELFF	TGTGCCAGCAGCTTGGCACGGAAAATCAACACCGGGGAGCTGTTTTTT
TRBV28	NA	TRBJ1-1	13	CASSFGENTEAFF	TGTGCCAGCAGTTTCGGGGAGAACACTGAAGCTTTCTTT
TRBV11-2	NA	TRBJ1-2	12	CASSPPLGGYTF	TGTGCCAGCAGCCCCCCGCTTGGGGGCTACACCTTC
TRBV4-1	NA	TRBJ2-1	15	CASSTTSDPYNEQFF	TGCGCCAGCAGCACCACTAGTGATCCCTACAATGAGCAGTTCTTC
TRBV28	NA	TRBJ2-1	18	CASGLGGTPLLSYNEQFF	TGTGCCAGCGGCCTAGGCGGTACACCCCTCCTATCCTACAATGAGCAGTTCTTC
TRBV7-9	TRBD2	TRBJ2-3	15	CASRALAGVSDTQYF	TGTGCCAGCAGGGCCCTAGCGGGAGTATCAGATACGCAGTATTTT
TRBV6-5	TRBD1	TRBJ2-7	16	CASSYSQGARSYEQYF	TGTGCCAGCAGTTACTCACAGGGGGCGAGGTCCTACGAGCAGTACTTC